One and the same sample provided the 12 T cell receptor beta chains below, sequenced in a study of immune heterogeneity within non-small cell lung tumors. Multiplex PCR was performed with 32 V and 13 J primers, and it amplified TCR beta CDR3. TCRdb itself ran the multiplex PCR reads through MiXCR, one entry per CDR3 protein. The sample contains more than 1,000 distinct CDR3 sequences, about 52% of which appear only once. Template material comprised bulk tumor genomic DNA at 450 to 650 ng per sample. Doctors removed several biopsies from each primary tumor during surgery, keeping them far apart. Curative surgery was performed on patients who had untreated, newly diagnosed non-small cell lung cancer. What was sequenced was lung tumor tissue. The receptors come from a man between 60 and 75 years old with non-small cell lung cancer.

The table lists this clonotype with a few counts. The CDR3 sequence: CASSPGGLGNEQFF. CDR3 nucleotide sequence: TGTGCCAGCAGCCCAGGCGGTTTGGGCAATGAGCAGTTCTTC. The J gene is TRBJ2-1, the V gene TRBV7-3, with D hard to call. CDR3 length equals 14 residues. CDR1 is SGHTA and CDR2 is FQGTGA in the germline V gene. V was trimmed by 5 bases and J by 6 bases, leaving 14 bases between them.

The chain has TRBV12-3 or TRBV12-4 and TRBJ1-4, with D unclear. The CDR3 has 12 amino acids. V was pared by 5 bases and J by 0 bases, with 1 base between. For the CDR3, the DNA is TGTGCCAGCAGTCCAACTAATGAAAAACTGTTTTTT. It is translated as CASSPTNEKLFF.

This clonotype was counted a few times. The gene calls are TRBV7-9 and TRBJ2-5, with D possibly matching TRBD1 (6 bases). The CDR3 consists of 15 residues. Germline V gene sequence: CDR1 SEHNR, CDR2 FQNEAQ (reference sequence). V lost 1 base to trimming and J lost 5 bases, with 14 bases between them. DNA of the CDR3: TGTGCCAGCAGCTTAGAGGACAGCCACTGGGAGACCCAGTACTTC. Translation gives CASSLEDSHWETQYF.

In this sample, this clonotype turned up a few times. The genes are TRBV14 and TRBJ2-7; the D gene is possibly TRBD2 (6 bases). This CDR3 has 16 residues. Looked up from germline, CDR1 is SGHDN and CDR2 is FVKESK. Trimming took off 1 base at V and 1 base at J, with 14 bases between the two ends. The CDR3 nucleotides are TGTGCCAGCAGCCAAGTTTGGGCAGGGAGGTCCTACGAGCAGTACTTC. It yields the protein CASSQVWAGRSYEQYF.

This chain connects TRBV6-1 to TRBJ1-2, with D perhaps TRBD1 (5 bases). This CDR3 has 14 residues. CDR1 MNHNS and CDR2 SASEGT come from the germline V gene. The germline V and J ends were trimmed by 8 bases and 8 bases, with 21 bases remaining between them. DNA of the CDR3: TGTGCCAGCGTGCTTGGGGGGAGTCCCGGGGGCTACACCTTC. Its translation: CASVLGGSPGGYTF.

Regarding this clonotype: One end of the junction fails to match germline, which may point to a read error. This chain links TRBV20-1 with TRBJ1-1, with 10 bases fitting TRBD1. The CDR3 loop spans 13 amino acids. Per the germline V gene, CDR1 is DFQATT and CDR2 is SNEGSKA (reference sequence). CDR3 nucleotide sequence: TGCACTGCTAGACAGGGGGCGGACACTGAAGCTTTCTTT. It is translated as CTARQGADTEAFF.

In this sample, this clonotype turned up a few times. The V call is TRBV20-1, the J call TRBJ2-5; D unresolved. Germline V CDR1 and CDR2: DFQATT, SNEGSKA (reference sequence). V dropped 6 bases and J dropped 1 base, with 18 bases sitting between them. The CDR3 covers 15 residues. CDR3 DNA sequence: TGCAGTGCCAATCACCTAAAACGCGTCCAAGAGACCCAGTACTTC. Translating gives CSANHLKRVQETQYF.

This clonotype qualifies as large. CDR3 protein: CASSWAEGDGYTF. The DNA of the CDR3 is TGCGCCAGCAGCTGGGCCGAGGGGGATGGCTACACCTTC. The rearrangement links TRBV5-1 to TRBJ1-2; a weak D match, TRBD1 (6 bases). Germline lookup yields CDR1 SGHRS and CDR2 YFSETQ. The CDR3 has 13 residues. The V end lost 3 bases, the J end lost 6 bases, and 12 bases lay between the germline ends.

This chain links TRBV12-3 or TRBV12-4 with TRBJ2-2; D is unclear. The V end was cut by 3 bases, the J end by 8 bases, with 7 bases between. The CDR3 spans 12 residues. For the CDR3, the DNA is TGTGCCAGCAGTTTGGTGGGAGGGGAGCTGTTTTTT. Encoded protein: CASSLVGGELFF.

The chain carries TRBV30 and TRBJ2-2; D assignment may be TRBD1 or TRBD2 (6 bases each). The CDR3 covers 14 residues. Germline values: CDR1 GTSNPN, CDR2 SVGIG (reference sequence). V gave up 2 bases and J gave up 6 bases, with 13 bases separating them. DNA of the CDR3: TGTGCCTGGAGTCTACCAGGGGAGGCCGGGGAGCTGTTTTTT. This sequence encodes CAWSLPGEAGELFF.

This clonotype was recorded only once. The chain links TRBV20-1 to TRBJ1-6; no clear D. In germline, CDR1 is DFQATT, CDR2 SNEGSKA (reference sequence). V lost 0 bases and J 4 bases, leaving 4 bases between the germline ends. The CDR3 totals 13 residues. CDR3 coding DNA: TGCAGTGCTAGAGACCAGTATAATTCACCCCTCCACTTT. Its protein is CSARDQYNSPLHF.

This clonotype was found a few times. The rearrangement uses TRBV3-1 and TRBJ2-1; 8 bases map to TRBD2. From germline, CDR1 is LGHDT and CDR2 YNNKEL (reference sequence). The CDR3 has 16 residues. J was trimmed by 6 bases and V by 2 bases; bases with no gene match: 9. CDR3 sequence (DNA): TGTGCCAGCAGCCAAATACCGGGACTAGGGGGCAATGAGCAGTTCTTC. It translates to CASSQIPGLGGNEQFF.